This TCR beta chain is drawn from a study of OX40 agonist ivuxolimab in advanced cancers. The wider study: 30% to 40% of patients had received prior checkpoint inhibitor therapy. Study-wide results and caveats: On average, a greater number of expanded clones characterised CD8+ T cells relative to CD4+.

The CDR3 loop spans 15 amino acids. Trimming cost V 2 bases and J 5 bases, with 14 bases left between them. Assay used: immunoSEQ multiplex PCR; TCRdb lists only in-frame clones, some missing. The sample includes some 45,000 clones, around 87% of them seen just once. Note on this clone: Its cognate antigen is unknown.

The specimen was CD4+ or CD8+ T cells sorted from blood, collected in a trial of the OX40 agonist ivuxolimab. The sequence came from an adult with an advanced solid tumor such as melanoma, head and neck, liver or kidney cancer. The chain is built from TRBV5-3 and TRBJ1-3, with no clear D. TRBV5-3 is labeled an ORF, and its function is uncertain. The CDR3 protein is CARSFEGGLRNTIYF. The CDR3 DNA reads TGTGCCAGAAGCTTTGAGGGCGGCTTAAGAAACACCATATATTTT.